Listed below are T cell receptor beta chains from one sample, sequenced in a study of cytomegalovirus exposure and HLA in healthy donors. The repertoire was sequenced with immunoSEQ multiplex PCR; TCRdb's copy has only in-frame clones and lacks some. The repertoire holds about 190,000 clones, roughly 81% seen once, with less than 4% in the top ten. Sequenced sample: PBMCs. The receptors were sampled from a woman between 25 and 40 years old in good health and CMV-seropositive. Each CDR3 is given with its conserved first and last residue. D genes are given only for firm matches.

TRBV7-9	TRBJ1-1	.	CSSSLGGARDTEAFF
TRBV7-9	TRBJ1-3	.	CASSPTGIGDTIYF
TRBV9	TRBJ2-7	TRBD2	CASSVGGRVHEQYF
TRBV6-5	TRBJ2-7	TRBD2	CASSLGLAYEQYF
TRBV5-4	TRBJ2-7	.	CASSLGPVSYEQYF
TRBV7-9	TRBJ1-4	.	CASSLGTASNEKLFF
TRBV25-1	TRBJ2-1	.	CASSELSGSSYNEQFF
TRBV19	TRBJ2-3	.	CASSSGIDTQYF
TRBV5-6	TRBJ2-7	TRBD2	CASSPGGSVYEQYF
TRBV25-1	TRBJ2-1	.	CASSGFRDEQFF
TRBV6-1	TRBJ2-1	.	CASSAPDWEQFF
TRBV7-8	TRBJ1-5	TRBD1	CASSLGGTGNQPQHF
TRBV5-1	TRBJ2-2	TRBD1	CASSWTGTANTGELFF
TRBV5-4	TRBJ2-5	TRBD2	CASSLGTSGMSTQYF
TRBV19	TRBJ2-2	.	CATSPKRGIGELFF
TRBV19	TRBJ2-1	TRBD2	CASSRVVAGGGEQFF
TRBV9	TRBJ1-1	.	CASSVVPPGMNTEAFF